Listed below are T cell receptor beta chains from one sample, sequenced in a study of cytotoxic CD8 clonotypes in ibrutinib-treated CLL. Assay: immunoSEQ multiplex PCR; the TCRdb copy retains only in-frame clones and omits some. This table has 190,000 or so clones, about 72% appearing once. The sequenced sample was PBMCs, obtained after 24 months of ibrutinib treatment. These receptors were taken from a human donor with chronic lymphocytic leukemia. Each CDR3 is given with its conserved first and last residue. A D gene is named only where the DNA matches it firmly. The size entry is marked missing in some rows and otherwise reads once, few, many or a size class.

D	size	V	J	CDR3	DNA
-	few	TRBV7-3	TRBJ2-5	CASSLTGTGGETQYF	TGTGCCAGCAGCTTAACAGGGACCGGAGGAGAGACCCAGTACTTC
TRBD1	-	TRBV4-1	TRBJ1-2	CASSHRGQGGYGYTF	TGCGCCAGCAGCCACCGGGGACAGGGAGGGTATGGCTACACCTTC
TRBD1	-	TRBV2	TRBJ2-2	CARGGPGQENTGELFF	TGTGCCAGAGGGGGACCGGGACAGGAGAACACCGGGGAGCTGTTTTTT
TRBD2	-	TRBV18	TRBJ2-3	CASSQLAGAGDTQYF	TGTGCCAGCTCACAACTAGCGGGAGCAGGAGATACGCAGTATTTT
-	-	TRBV5-1	TRBJ2-3	CATTGSSTDTQYF	TGCGCCACCACGGGGTCCTCCACAGATACGCAGTATTTT
TRBD2	-	TRBV27	TRBJ2-7	CASSFWTSGSYEQYF	TGTGCCAGCAGTTTTTGGACTAGCGGTTCCTACGAGCAGTACTTC
TRBD2	-	TRBV5-6	TRBJ2-2	CASSRTLAGSGELFF	TGTGCCAGCAGCCGGACACTAGCGGGGTCGGGGGAGCTGTTTTTT
-	-	TRBV19	TRBJ2-2	CASSHVGGELFF	TGTGCCAGTAGCCACGTGGGCGGGGAGCTGTTTTTT
-	-	TRBV27	TRBJ2-7	CASSLAWQFEQYF	TGTGCCAGCAGTTTAGCCTGGCAGTTCGAGCAGTACTTC
TRBD1	-	TRBV19	TRBJ1-5	CASSIHSGGQGDQPQHF	TGTGCCAGTAGTATTCATTCGGGGGGACAGGGCGATCAGCCCCAGCATTTT
-	few	TRBV27	TRBJ1-2	CASSTRDNYGYTF	TGTGCCAGCAGTACAAGGGATAACTATGGCTACACCTTC
-	-	TRBV4-3	TRBJ2-2	CASSQVLTGELFF	TGCGCCAGCAGCCAAGTGTTGACCGGGGAGCTGTTTTTT
-	-	TRBV20-1	TRBJ2-5	CSVETQYF	TGCAGTGTGGAGACCCAGTACTTC
TRBD2	-	TRBV11-2	TRBJ2-7	CASSTRLAGGPYEQYF	TGTGCCAGCAGCACCCGACTAGCGGGAGGGCCCTACGAGCAGTACTTC
-	once	TRBV5-5	TRBJ1-3	CASSRTVPSGNTIYF	TGTGCCAGCAGCAGGACGGTACCCTCTGGAAACACCATATATTTT
TRBD1	-	TRBV12-5	TRBJ1-1	CASGDRGLRPEAFF	TGTGCTAGTGGAGACAGGGGGCTGAGGCCTGAAGCTTTCTTT
TRBD2	-	TRBV4-1	TRBJ2-7	CASSHQTSGNYEQYF	TGCGCCAGCAGCCATCAGACTAGCGGGAACTACGAGCAGTACTTC
-	-	TRBV7-8	TRBJ2-7	CASSLRRGFVYEQYF	TGTGCCAGCAGCTTACGGAGGGGGTTCGTCTACGAGCAGTACTTC
TRBD1	-	TRBV7-2	TRBJ2-3	CASSLRTGLLDTQYF	TGTGCCAGCAGCTTAAGGACAGGACTTTTGGATACGCAGTATTTT
TRBD1	-	TRBV30	TRBJ1-4	CAWSSTGGGEKLFF	TGTGCCTGGAGTTCTACAGGGGGCGGTGAAAAACTGTTTTTT
TRBD2	-	TRBV28	TRBJ2-5	CASSHKTSGRARETQYF	TGTGCCAGCAGTCATAAGACTAGCGGGAGGGCCCGAGAGACCCAGTACTTC
-	-	TRBV27	TRBJ2-1	CASSISTLPYNEQFF	TGTGCCAGCAGCATAAGTACCCTTCCCTACAATGAGCAGTTCTTC
-	-	TRBV20-1	TRBJ1-2	CSARPGGYTF	TGCAGTGCTAGGCCGGGAGGCTACACCTTC
-	few	TRBV5-1	TRBJ1-2	CASSLEGRQAYTF	TGCGCCAGCAGCTTGGAGGGACGGCAAGCCTACACCTTC
-	-	TRBV2	TRBJ2-7	CASSEARGLYEQYF	TGTGCCAGCAGTGAAGCACGGGGGCTCTACGAGCAGTACTTC
-	-	TRBV4-1	TRBJ1-4	CASSQQVWTNEKLFF	TGCGCCAGCAGCCAACAGGTCTGGACTAATGAAAAACTGTTTTTT
-	-	TRBV7-8	TRBJ2-5	CASSLKISTGQETQYF	TGTGCCAGCAGCTTAAAGATTAGCACAGGCCAAGAGACCCAGTACTTC
-	-	TRBV5-1	TRBJ1-2	CASREWSGGYTF	TGCGCCAGCAGGGAGTGGAGCGGTGGCTACACCTTC
-	-	TRBV4-2	TRBJ2-3	CASSRGRGFRGSDTQYF	TGTGCCAGCAGCCGAGGTCGGGGTTTTCGTGGTTCCGATACGCAGTATTTT
-	-	TRBV6-5	TRBJ2-7	CASSHTRTEWQYF	TGTGCCAGCAGCCATACAAGAACAGAATGGCAGTACTTC
-	-	TRBV5-1	TRBJ1-5	CASSLDSSGNQPQHF	TGCGCCAGCAGCCTAGACAGCTCAGGCAATCAGCCCCAGCATTTT
-	once	TRBV15	TRBJ2-5	CATSRVTGSTWETQYF	TGTGCCACCAGCAGAGTAACAGGGAGTACATGGGAGACCCAGTACTTC